Following are 10 T cell receptor beta chains from one sample sequenced in a study of identical twins. TCRdb independently ran MiXCR on the 5' RACE reads; one entry per CDR3 protein. In the table there are about 700,000 distinct CDR3 sequences, roughly 6% of which are singletons. Sequencing was performed on naive T cells sorted from blood. Receptors originate from a man aged 18 to 30 in good health.

This clonotype was observed many times. The chain carries TRBV10-3 and TRBJ1-4, with no clear D. This CDR3 region has 15 residues. Germline CDR1 ENHRY, CDR2 SYGVKD. The germline V and J ends were trimmed by 0 bases and 3 bases, with 8 bases remaining between them. CDR3 nucleotide sequence: TGTGCCATCAGTGAGTCGGCCTCAGCTAATGAAAAACTGTTTTTT. Translated, it gives CAISESASANEKLFF.

The chain carries TRBV5-6 and TRBJ2-7, with 8 bases that match TRBD2. Germline V gene sequence: CDR1 SGHDT, CDR2 YYEEEE. The CDR3 consists of 15 residues. The V segment lost 5 bases and the J segment 5 bases; nucleotides outside the gene matches: 12. CDR3 DNA sequence: TGTGCCAGCAGATCGGCCCCCAGCGGGAGCGACGAGCAGTACGTC. It codes for CASRSAPSGSDEQYV.

In this sample, this clonotype turned up many times. This chain links TRBV10-3 with TRBJ2-5; D uncertain. Germline V gives CDR1 ENHRY, CDR2 SYGVKD. Trimming stripped 6 bases from V and 2 bases from J, with 10 bases between. The CDR3 is 13 residues long. DNA of the CDR3: TGTGCCATCAGACCTGCGATACAAGAGACCCAGTACTTC. It translates to CAIRPAIQETQYF.

This clonotype occurred many times. V usage is TRBV7-2 and J usage is TRBJ2-3; 8 positions agree with TRBD2. The trim removed 5 bases at V and 0 bases at J, leaving 7 bases unmatched. Germline CDR1 SGHTA, CDR2 FQGNSA. The CDR3 length is 16 residues. CDR3 protein: CASSRFPSGSTDTQYF. The CDR3 DNA follows: TGTGCCAGCAGCCGATTTCCTAGCGGGAGCACAGATACGCAGTATTTT.

This clonotype was detected once. A junction boundary mismatches the germline segment, possibly from a read error. The chain employs TRBV12-3 or TRBV12-4 and TRBJ2-1, with D unresolved. The CDR3 spans 15 residues. As DNA, the CDR3 is TGTGCCAGCAGTTTGAGGCGGAGCTCCTACAATGAGCAGGTCTTC. Its protein product is CASSLRRSSYNEQVF.

This clonotype was recorded at least ten times. The chain has TRBV28 and TRBJ1-1; D gene uncertain. The CDR3 contains 14 residues. V lost 5 bases, J lost 0 bases, and 10 bases lay in between. Germline V gene data show CDR1 as MDHEN and CDR2 as SYDVKM. CDR3 region: CASSLYKVNTEAFF. For the CDR3, the DNA is TGTGCCAGCAGTCTGTACAAAGTGAACACTGAAGCTTTCTTT.

This clonotype has just a few counts. V and J are TRBV5-1 and TRBJ2-2; unclear D gene. V was clipped by 4 bases and J by 7 bases, with 8 bases between them. CDR1 is SGHRS and CDR2 is YFSETQ in the germline V gene. The CDR3 is made up of 12 amino acids. CDR3 nucleotides: TGCGCCAGCAGCCCTCACGGCGGGGAGCTGTTTTTT. It is translated as CASSPHGGELFF.

In this sample, this clonotype turned up a few times. V is TRBV3-1 and J is TRBJ2-4; D unresolved. Germline-derived CDR1 and CDR2 are LGHDT and YNNKEL (reference sequence). V was trimmed by 1 base and J by 0 bases, leaving 4 bases between them. The CDR3 consists of 14 residues. The CDR3 coding sequence is TGTGCCAGCAGCCAAGGGACAGCCAAAAACATTCAGTACTTC. Translated: CASSQGTAKNIQYF.

This clonotype was detected ten times or more. The CDR3 DNA follows: TGTGCCAGATCCCCGGGAGTCACCGGGGAGCTGTTTTTT. It specifies CARSPGVTGELFF. The chain joins TRBV7-9 to TRBJ2-2; a weak D match, TRBD2 (6 bases). There are 13 residues in the CDR3. Trimming shortened V by 9 bases and J by 4 bases, and 12 bases separated the two germline ends. Germline loops: CDR1 SEHNR, CDR2 FQNEAQ (reference sequence).

The chain has TRBV6-2 or TRBV6-3 and TRBJ2-1, with D maybe TRBD2 (6 bases). Germline assignment: CDR1 MNHEY and CDR2 SVGEGT. The CDR3 sequence is 15 residues long. With 0 bases removed from V and 4 bases from J, the gap between germline ends came to 10 bases. The CDR3 DNA follows: TGTGCCAGCAGTTACTCGCCTGCGGGGTACAATGAGCAGTTCTTC. It translates to CASSYSPAGYNEQFF.